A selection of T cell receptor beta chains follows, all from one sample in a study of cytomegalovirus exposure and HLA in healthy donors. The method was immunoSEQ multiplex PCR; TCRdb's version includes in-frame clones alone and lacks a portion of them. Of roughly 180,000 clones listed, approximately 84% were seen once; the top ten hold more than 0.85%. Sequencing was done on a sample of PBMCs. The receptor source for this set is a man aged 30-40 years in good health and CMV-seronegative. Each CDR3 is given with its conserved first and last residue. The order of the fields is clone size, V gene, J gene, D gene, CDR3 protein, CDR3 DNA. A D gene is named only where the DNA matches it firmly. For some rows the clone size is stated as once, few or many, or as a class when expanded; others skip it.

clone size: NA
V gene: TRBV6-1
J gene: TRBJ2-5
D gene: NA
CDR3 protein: CASSERYGETQYF
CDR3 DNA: TGTGCCAGCAGTGAGCGGTACGGGGAGACCCAGTACTTC

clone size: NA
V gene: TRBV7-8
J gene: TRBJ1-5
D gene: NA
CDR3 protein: CASSPSPQPQHF
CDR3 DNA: TGTGCCAGCAGCCCGTCCCCGCAGCCCCAGCATTTT

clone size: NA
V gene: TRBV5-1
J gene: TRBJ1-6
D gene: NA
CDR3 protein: CASSRGEPYNSPLHF
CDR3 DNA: TGCGCCAGCAGCCGGGGGGAGCCATATAATTCACCCCTCCACTTT

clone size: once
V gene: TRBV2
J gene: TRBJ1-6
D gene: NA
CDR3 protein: CASSVEQGDSPLHF
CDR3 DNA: TGTGCCAGCAGTGTAGAACAGGGAGATTCACCCCTCCACTTT

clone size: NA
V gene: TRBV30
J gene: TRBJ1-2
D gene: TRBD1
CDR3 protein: CAWLGGQGMNYGYTF
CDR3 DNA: TGTGCCTGGTTGGGTGGACAGGGAATGAACTATGGCTACACCTTC

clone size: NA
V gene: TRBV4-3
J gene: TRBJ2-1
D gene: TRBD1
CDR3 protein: CASRQGFDNEQFF
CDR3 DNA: TGCGCCAGCAGACAGGGGTTCGACAATGAGCAGTTCTTC

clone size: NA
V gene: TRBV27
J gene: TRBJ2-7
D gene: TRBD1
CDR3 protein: CASSSGGSYEQYF
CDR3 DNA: TGTGCCAGCAGTTCAGGGGGCAGCTACGAGCAGTACTTC

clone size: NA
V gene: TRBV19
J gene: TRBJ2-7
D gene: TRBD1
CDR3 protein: CASSITGTASYEQYF
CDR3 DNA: TGTGCCAGTAGCATTACCGGGACAGCCTCCTACGAGCAGTACTTC

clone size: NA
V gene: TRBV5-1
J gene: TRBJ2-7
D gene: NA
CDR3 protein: CASSFERGSSYEQYF
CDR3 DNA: TGCGCCAGCAGCTTTGAACGGGGGAGCTCCTACGAGCAGTACTTC

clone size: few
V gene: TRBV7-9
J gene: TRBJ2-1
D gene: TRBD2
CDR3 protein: CASSFTSALGVF
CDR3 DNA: TGTGCCAGCAGCTTCACTAGCGCGCTTGGGGTCTTC

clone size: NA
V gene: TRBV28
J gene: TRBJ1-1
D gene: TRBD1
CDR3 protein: CATTLGDRVGSEAFF
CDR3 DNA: TGTGCCACCACCCTTGGGGACAGGGTAGGCTCTGAAGCTTTCTTT

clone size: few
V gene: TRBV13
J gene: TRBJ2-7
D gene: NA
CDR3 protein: CASSPFGREQYF
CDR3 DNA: TGTGCCAGCAGCCCGTTCGGTCGCGAGCAGTACTTC

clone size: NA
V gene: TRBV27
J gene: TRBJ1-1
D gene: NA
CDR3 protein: CASSLLAGDTEAFF
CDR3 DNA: TGTGCCAGCAGTTTATTGGCAGGGGACACTGAAGCTTTCTTT

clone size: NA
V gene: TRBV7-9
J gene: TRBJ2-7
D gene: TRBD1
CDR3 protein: CASSSTGTASSHEQYF
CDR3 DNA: TGTGCCAGCAGCTCCACCGGGACAGCGTCTTCCCACGAGCAGTACTTC

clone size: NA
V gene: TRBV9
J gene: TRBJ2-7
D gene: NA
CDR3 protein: CASSVNGGNYEQYF
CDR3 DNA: TGTGCCAGCAGCGTAAATGGCGGGAACTACGAGCAGTACTTC

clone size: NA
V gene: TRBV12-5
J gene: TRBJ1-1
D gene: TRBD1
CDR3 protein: CAGGFSPQGENTEAFF
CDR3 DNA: TGTGCTGGTGGTTTCTCCCCTCAGGGGGAGAACACTGAAGCTTTCTTT

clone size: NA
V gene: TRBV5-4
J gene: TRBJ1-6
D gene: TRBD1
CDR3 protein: CASSLASTGGVNSPLHF
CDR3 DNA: TGTGCCAGCAGCTTGGCCTCCACAGGGGGCGTAAATTCACCCCTCCACTTT

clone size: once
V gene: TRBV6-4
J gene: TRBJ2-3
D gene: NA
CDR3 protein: CASSAGLTDTQYF
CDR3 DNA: TGTGCCAGCAGTGCGGGTCTCACAGATACGCAGTATTTT

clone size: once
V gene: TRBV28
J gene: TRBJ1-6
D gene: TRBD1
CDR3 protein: CASSRARGATYNSPLHF
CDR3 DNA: TGTGCCAGCAGCCGCGCCAGGGGGGCAACCTATAATTCACCCCTCCACTTT

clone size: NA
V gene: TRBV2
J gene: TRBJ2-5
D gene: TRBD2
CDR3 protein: CASSLSGRGGETQYF
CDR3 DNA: TGTGCCAGCAGTCTTAGCGGGAGGGGAGGGGAGACCCAGTACTTC

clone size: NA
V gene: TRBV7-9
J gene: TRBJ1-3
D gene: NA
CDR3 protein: CASSPLGGLGNTIYF
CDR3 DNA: TGTGCCAGCAGCCCGCTCGGAGGTCTTGGAAACACCATATATTTT

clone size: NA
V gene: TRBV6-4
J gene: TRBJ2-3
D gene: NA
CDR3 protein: CASSDRAGSTDTQYF
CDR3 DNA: TGTGCCAGCAGTGACAGGGCGGGGAGCACAGATACGCAGTATTTT

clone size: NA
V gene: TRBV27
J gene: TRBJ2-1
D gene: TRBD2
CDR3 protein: CASSGGGRAGNEQFF
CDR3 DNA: TGTGCCAGCAGTGGGGGCGGGAGGGCGGGGAATGAGCAGTTCTTC

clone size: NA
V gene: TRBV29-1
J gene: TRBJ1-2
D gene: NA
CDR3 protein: CSVVSPDIYGYTF
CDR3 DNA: TGCAGCGTTGTGAGTCCAGACATTTATGGCTACACCTTC

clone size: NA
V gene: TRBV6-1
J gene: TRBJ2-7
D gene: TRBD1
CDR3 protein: CASSDLQTGAPWEQYF
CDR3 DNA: TGTGCCAGCAGTGATTTACAGACAGGGGCCCCTTGGGAGCAGTACTTC

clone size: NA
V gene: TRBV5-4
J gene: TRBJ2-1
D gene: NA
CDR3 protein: CASSLVGDNEQFF
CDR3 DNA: TGTGCCAGCAGCTTGGTAGGGGACAATGAGCAGTTCTTC

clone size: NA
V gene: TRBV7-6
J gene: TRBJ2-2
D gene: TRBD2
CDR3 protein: CASSSRTSGELFF
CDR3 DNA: TGTGCCAGCAGCTCGCGGACTAGCGGGGAGCTGTTTTTT

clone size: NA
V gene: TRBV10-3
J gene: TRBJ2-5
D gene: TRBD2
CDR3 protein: CAISESRGAYTETQYF
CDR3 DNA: TGTGCCATCAGTGAGTCGCGGGGGGCCTATACAGAGACCCAGTACTTC

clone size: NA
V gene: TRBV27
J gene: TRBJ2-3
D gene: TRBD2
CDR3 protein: CASSLLAGGTDTQYF
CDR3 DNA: TGTGCCAGCAGTTTACTAGCGGGGGGCACAGATACGCAGTATTTT

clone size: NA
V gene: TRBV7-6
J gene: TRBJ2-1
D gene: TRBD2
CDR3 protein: CASSPRLAGTRSYNEQFF
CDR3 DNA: TGTGCCAGCAGCCCCCGACTAGCGGGAACCCGCTCCTACAATGAGCAGTTCTTC

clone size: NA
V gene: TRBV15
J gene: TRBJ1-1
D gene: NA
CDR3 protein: CASTYRRNTEAFF
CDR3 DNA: TGTGCCTCAACGTACAGGAGAAACACTGAAGCTTTCTTT

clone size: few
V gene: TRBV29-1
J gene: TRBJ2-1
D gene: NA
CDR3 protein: CSVEGLASYNEQFF
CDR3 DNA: TGCAGCGTTGAAGGTCTAGCGTCATACAATGAGCAGTTCTTC

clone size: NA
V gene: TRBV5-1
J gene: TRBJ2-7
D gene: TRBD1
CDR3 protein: CASSFSGTGFSYEQYF
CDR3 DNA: TGCGCCAGCAGCTTTTCCGGGACAGGGTTCTCCTACGAGCAGTACTTC

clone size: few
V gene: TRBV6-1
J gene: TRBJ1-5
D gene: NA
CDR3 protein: CASSEDRAQHF
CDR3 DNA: TGTGCCAGCAGTGAAGACAGGGCCCAGCATTTT

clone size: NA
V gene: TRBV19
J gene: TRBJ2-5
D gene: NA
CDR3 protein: CASSIEGVATQYF
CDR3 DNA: TGTGCCAGTAGTATAGAAGGGGTGGCCACCCAGTACTTC

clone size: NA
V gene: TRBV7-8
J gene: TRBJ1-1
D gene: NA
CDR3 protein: CASSPGHRRTEAFF
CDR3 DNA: TGTGCCAGCAGCCCGGGACATCGGAGAACTGAAGCTTTCTTT

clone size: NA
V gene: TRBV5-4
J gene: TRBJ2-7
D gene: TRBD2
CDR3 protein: CASSRTSENYEQYF
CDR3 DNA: TGTGCCAGCAGCAGGACTAGCGAGAACTACGAGCAGTACTTC

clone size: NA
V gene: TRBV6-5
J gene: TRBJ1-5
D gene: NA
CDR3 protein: CASRPDRNQPQHF
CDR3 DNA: TGTGCCAGCAGGCCGGACAGAAATCAGCCCCAGCATTTT

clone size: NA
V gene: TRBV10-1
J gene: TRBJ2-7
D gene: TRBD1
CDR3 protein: CASSESKGQGTHEQYF
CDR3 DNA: TGCGCCAGCAGTGAGTCGAAGGGACAGGGGACCCACGAGCAGTACTTC

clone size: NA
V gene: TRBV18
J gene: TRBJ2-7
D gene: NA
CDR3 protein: CASSPPGQGRQEQYF
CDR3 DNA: TGTGCCAGCTCACCACCGGGGCAGGGGAGACAAGAGCAGTACTTC

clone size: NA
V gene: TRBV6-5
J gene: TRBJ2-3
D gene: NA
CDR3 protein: CAVRKGGGDTQYF
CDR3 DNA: TGTGCCGTCCGAAAGGGGGGGGGCGATACGCAGTATTTT